A selection of T cell receptor beta chains follows, all from one sample in a study of OX40 agonist ivuxolimab in advanced cancers. The table came from immunoSEQ multiplex PCR; TCRdb's copy has only in-frame clones and leaves some out. The table shows 20,000 to 25,000 clones, with around four fifths occurring only once. The material sequenced was CD4+ or CD8+ T cells sorted from blood, taken in a trial of the OX40 agonist ivuxolimab. These receptors originate from an adult with an advanced solid tumor such as melanoma, head and neck, liver or kidney cancer. CDR3s leave out the opening cysteine and the closing phenylalanine or tryptophan.

CDR3	V
ASSEFGDSSYEQY	TRBV6-1
ASSPGRGNQPQH	TRBV19
ASSLSGQGDYGYT	TRBV7-8
ASSLAVASNYGYT	TRBV5-8
ASSYPPMTDSDTQY	TRBV6-6
ASSSPTQTASYEQY	TRBV11-2
ASSLDRKWTDTQY	TRBV6-6
ASSLGGPNEQF	TRBV11-3
ASSLPAGDSSSYEQY	TRBV11-2
GGELAVRDSYNEQF	TRBV7-9
ASSVGMGYEQY	TRBV9
ASSYGPQRETQY	TRBV6-5
ASSLAGSYNEQF	TRBV7-9
ASGPGQRLYEQY	TRBV28
ASSEEPGLGETQY	TRBV2
ASSFGPSNYGYT	TRBV27
ASSGWQGQETQY	TRBV7-9
ASSQEISGRAGGELF	TRBV4-3
ASSGDREY	TRBV2
ASTGGNTIY	TRBV7-9
ASSLGRGRGNYEQY	TRBV27
ASSPGSGTKETQY	TRBV14
ASSYSGQGHSYEQY	TRBV6-6
ASSLAPLNYGYT	TRBV5-1
ASGHRGSYEQY	TRBV25-1
ASSPRGGTAPRYEQY	TRBV9
ASSLGQNEQY	TRBV5-4
ASSFRAGGQGEQY	TRBV5-4
ASNSRQGPYEQY	TRBV2
ATSRGPDGSYEQY	TRBV15
ASSSGRVVNEAF	TRBV7-9
ASSLAGGQSYEQY	TRBV7-6
ASSDGLAGISYNEQF	TRBV2
ASSLTTMLRTIY	TRBV7-9
ASSLVFGGAGDTQY	TRBV11-2
ASKTLIDTEAF	TRBV6-1
ASSLNRRQGDEQY	TRBV5-4
ASSQDSGASGVLAYEQY	TRBV14
ASSSGLHTEAF	TRBV5-4
ASSQDRTGLLNTEAF	TRBV4-2
ASSSTHEQGAEETQY	TRBV5-1
ASSPVGANVLT	TRBV27
ASSIGQGFRYGYT	TRBV6-5
SVDPGLDNEQF	TRBV29-1
ASSHPGRGAGEQY	TRBV4-1
ASRRLAARFNTGELF	TRBV27
ATSYSASSYNEQF	TRBV15
ASSYLGRGYEQY	TRBV6-5
ASSTGRGFNRYT	TRBV13
AISVTGKGSYNEQF	TRBV10-3
ASSLAPGDRGPDTGELF	TRBV7-6
ASSQDHVGGVGEKLF	TRBV11-3